This TCR beta chain was retrieved from a study of blood T cell repertoires in COVID-19. Study summary: Researchers got acute and convalescent COVID-19 samples from the United States, Italy and Spain. PBMCs, B-cell-depleted T cells, or T cells provided the cDNA or gDNA that made up the material.

This CDR3 has 13 residues. Trimming removed 2 bases from V and 5 bases from J, with 9 bases in between. Germline V gene lookup returns CDR1 SGHNT and CDR2 YENEEA. Methods used by the authors: Amplification of reference gene primers was used by the study to estimate nucleated cell counts. TCRdb keeps only in-frame clones here, not all; method: immunoSEQ multiplex PCR. V and J calls and clone size are those listed in that table; D and trimming were worked out from the DNA. The sample contains about 120,000 clones, around 80% of which appear only once. The TCR sequence derives from an older man with acute or convalescent COVID-19. The V and J genes are TRBV11-3 and TRBJ1-1; tentative D call: TRBD1 (6 bases). The sample was peripheral blood. The CDR3 DNA reads TGTGCCAGCAGCTTAATGAGGGGGACTGAAGCTTTCTTT. Protein: CASSLMRGTEAFF.